The T cell receptor beta chain described here comes from a study of T cell responses to AZD1222 COVID-19 vaccine (dated by TCRdb to the early 2020s). Background on the whole study: AZD1222 recipients whose second dose came at about 4 weeks and those whose second dose came at about 12 weeks were combined into one group, since spike-specific TCR depth and breadth did not differ between the two schedules. TCR sequencing was performed for more than 230 trial participants, of whom about 200 were given two doses of AZD1222 and about 25 were given two doses of MenACWY control vaccine. Trial participants were enrolled by age into 18-55, 56-69 and 70-plus year subgroups, with approximately 160, 26 and 62 TCR-sequenced participants respectively.

From the cysteine up to the phenylalanine, the CDR3 has a length of 13 residues. The sequence is cut down to CDR3 DNA, 39 bases in frame from base 1. The junction shows trimming of 7 bases on V and 0 bases on J, plus 9 bases between the germline ends. Overall study results and their limits: After two AZD1222 doses, spike-specific TCR breadth and depth were significantly higher than at day 0 and than in MenACWY recipients. The 56-69-year group was small, and its depth increase did not reach significance, likely because of low power. Conclusions about previously exposed vaccinees are limited, since just a handful of AZD1222 recipients were seropositive for SARS-CoV-2 at baseline. Vaccine-associated CD4 TCRs spanned the whole spike protein, with dominant responses in regions 160-218 and 743-854. Participants were mostly white British and included more females than males, and it was suggested by the authors that clonal diversity may have been underestimated. Reportedly, close to half of the unique spike-specific TCRs recognized epitopes lying outside the regions that are mutated in the B.1.351 and B.1.1.7 variants. Because no samples from the day 14 peak response were available, repertoires could be characterized only after the peak T cell response.

The CDR3 regions of human TCRbeta chains were subjected to immunosequencing. The original pipeline was this. Repertoire TCRs were checked for matches against a reference library of SARS-CoV-2-specific TCRs that had been generated using the MIRA antigen-specificity platform. Breadth meant the fraction of unique TCRs that were SARS-CoV-2-associated, whereas depth meant the fraction of total T cells that were SARS-CoV-2-associated. Using the MIRA data, each spike-specific TCR was assigned both to the spike region to which the TCR was reactive and to a CD4 or CD8 class. Log10-transformed breadth and depth values were compared by one-way ANOVA with Sidak's multiple comparisons tests. The source is immuneACCESS, and TCRdb retained only in-frame sequences with V and J called. Part of the clones is not carried over; for the studies checked, unresolved V genes explain less than half of this, and the remainder is unexplained. V and J calls and clone size are copied from that table; D and trimming were computed from the DNA. The sample table records under 95,000 clones; about nine tenths of these occur just once. Clones ranked in the top ten supply under 3% of the sample.

For this clone: It has no known antigen specificity. Base qualities are not at hand, and no much larger clone is one base apart.

The sample's time point label, decoded: baseline before first vaccination. Samples from vaccinated people were obtained from the UK trials COV001 and COV002, which included a single-blind randomized controlled phase 2/3 trial of AZD1222 (ChAdOx1 nCoV-19) in healthy adults. For TCRbeta chain sequencing, PBMC samples were collected from trial participants at day 0 and at day 28 after the second dose. The sample here was peripheral blood, taken on day 0 of AZD1222 vaccination. The receptor was derived from an adult in good health. Rearrangement joined TRBV12-3 or TRBV12-4 to TRBJ1-1, with the identity of the D gene unclear. The sequence in DNA is TGTGCCAGCAAGGGAGACATGAACACTGAAGCTTTCTTT. Translated, it reads CASKGDMNTEAFF.